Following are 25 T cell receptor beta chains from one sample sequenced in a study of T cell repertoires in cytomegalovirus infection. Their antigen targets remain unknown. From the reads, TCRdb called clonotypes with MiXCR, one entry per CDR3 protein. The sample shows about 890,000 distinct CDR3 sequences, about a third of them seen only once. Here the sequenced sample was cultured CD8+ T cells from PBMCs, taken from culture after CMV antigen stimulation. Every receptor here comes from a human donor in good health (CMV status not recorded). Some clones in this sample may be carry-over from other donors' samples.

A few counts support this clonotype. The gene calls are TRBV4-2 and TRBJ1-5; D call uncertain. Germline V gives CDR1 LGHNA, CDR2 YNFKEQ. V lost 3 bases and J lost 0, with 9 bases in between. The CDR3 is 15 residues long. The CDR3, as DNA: TGTGCCAGCAGCCACCGATACTATAGCAATCAGCCCCAGCATTTT. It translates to CASSHRYYSNQPQHF.

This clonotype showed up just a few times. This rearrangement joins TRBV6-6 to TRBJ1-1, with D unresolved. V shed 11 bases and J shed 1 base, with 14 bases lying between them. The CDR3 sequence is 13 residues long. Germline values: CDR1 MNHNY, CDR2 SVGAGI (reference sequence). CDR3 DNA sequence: TGTGCCGCACAAGGCTGGGAGAACACTGAAGCTTTCTTT. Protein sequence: CAAQGWENTEAFF.

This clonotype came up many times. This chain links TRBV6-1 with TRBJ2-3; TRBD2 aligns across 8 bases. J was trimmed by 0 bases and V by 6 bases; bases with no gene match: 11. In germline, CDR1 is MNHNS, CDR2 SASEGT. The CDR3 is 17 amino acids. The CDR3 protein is CASSARRAGGSTDTQYF. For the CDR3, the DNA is TGTGCCAGCAGCGCCCGCAGGGCGGGGGGTAGCACAGATACGCAGTATTTT.

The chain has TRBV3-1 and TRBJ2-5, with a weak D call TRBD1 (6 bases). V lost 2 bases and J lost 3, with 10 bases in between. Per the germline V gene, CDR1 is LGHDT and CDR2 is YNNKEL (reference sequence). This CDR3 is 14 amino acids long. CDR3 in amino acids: CASSQWDIEETQYF. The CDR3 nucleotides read TGTGCCAGCAGCCAATGGGACATCGAAGAGACCCAGTACTTC.

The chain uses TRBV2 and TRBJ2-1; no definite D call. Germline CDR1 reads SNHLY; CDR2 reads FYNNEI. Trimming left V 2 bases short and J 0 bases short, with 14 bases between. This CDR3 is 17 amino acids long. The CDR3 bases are TGTGCCAGCAGTGAAAAGGCTAGTACGTACTCCTACAATGAGCAGTTCTTC. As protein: CASSEKASTYSYNEQFF. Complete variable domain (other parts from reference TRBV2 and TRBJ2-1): EPEVTQTPSHQVTQMGQEVILRCVPISNHLYFYWYRQILGQKVEFLVSFYNNEISEKSEIFDDQFSVERPDGSNFTLKIRSTKLEDSAMYFCASSEKASTYSYNEQFFGPGTRLTVL.

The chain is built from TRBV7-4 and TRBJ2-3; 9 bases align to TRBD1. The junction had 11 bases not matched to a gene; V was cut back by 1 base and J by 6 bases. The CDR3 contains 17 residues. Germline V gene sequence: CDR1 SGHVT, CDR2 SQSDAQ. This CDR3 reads CASSLVVGTGSMDTQYF. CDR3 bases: TGTGCCAGCAGCTTAGTGGTAGGGACAGGGTCTATGGATACGCAGTATTTT.

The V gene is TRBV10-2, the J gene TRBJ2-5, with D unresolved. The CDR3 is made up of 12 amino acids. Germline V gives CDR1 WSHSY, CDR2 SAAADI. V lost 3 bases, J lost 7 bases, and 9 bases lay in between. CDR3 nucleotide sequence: TGCGCCAGCAGTGAAGGGTTGGCGACCCAGTACTTC. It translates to CASSEGLATQYF.

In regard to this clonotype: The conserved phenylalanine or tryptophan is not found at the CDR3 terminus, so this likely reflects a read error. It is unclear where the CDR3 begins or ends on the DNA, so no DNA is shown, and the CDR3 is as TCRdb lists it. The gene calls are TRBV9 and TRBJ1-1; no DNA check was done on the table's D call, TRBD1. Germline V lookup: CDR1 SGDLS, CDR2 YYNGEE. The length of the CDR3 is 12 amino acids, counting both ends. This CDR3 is CASSATPQGSFL.

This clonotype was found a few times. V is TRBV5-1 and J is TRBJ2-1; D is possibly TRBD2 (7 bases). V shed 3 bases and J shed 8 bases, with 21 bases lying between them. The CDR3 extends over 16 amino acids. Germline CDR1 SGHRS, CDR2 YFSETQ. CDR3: CASSYGLAGAGDEQFF. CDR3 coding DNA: TGCGCCAGCAGCTACGGACTGGCGGGGGCAGGGGATGAGCAGTTCTTC.

The chain's CDR3 is CASSYSRDAFRELFF. The CDR3 bases are TGTGCCAGCAGTTACTCTAGGGACGCGTTCCGGGAACTGTTTTTT. The rearrangement joins TRBV6-5 to TRBJ1-4; the D gene is possibly TRBD1 (5 bases). The CDR3 loop spans 15 amino acids. Germline CDR1 MNHEY, CDR2 SVGAGI. Trimming took 0 bases from V and 12 from J, leaving 17 bases between them.

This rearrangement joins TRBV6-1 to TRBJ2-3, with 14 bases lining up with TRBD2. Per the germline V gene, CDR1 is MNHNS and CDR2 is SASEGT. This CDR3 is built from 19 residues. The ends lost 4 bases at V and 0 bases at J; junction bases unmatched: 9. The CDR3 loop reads CASSGSGTSGGASTDTQYF. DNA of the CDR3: TGTGCCAGCAGTGGCAGTGGGACTAGCGGGGGTGCTAGCACAGATACGCAGTATTTT.

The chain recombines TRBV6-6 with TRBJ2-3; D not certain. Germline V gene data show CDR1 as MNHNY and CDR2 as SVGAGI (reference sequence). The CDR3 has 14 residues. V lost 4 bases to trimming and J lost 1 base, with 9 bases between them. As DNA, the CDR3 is TGTGCCAGCAGTTCGCCGACTGGCACAGATACGCAGTATTTT. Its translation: CASSSPTGTDTQYF.

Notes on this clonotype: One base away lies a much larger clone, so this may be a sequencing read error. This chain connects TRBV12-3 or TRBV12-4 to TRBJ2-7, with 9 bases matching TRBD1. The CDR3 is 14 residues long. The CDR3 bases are TGTGGCAGCAGTTTAATGGGGACAGGGTTAGTCGAGTACTTC. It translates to CGSSLMGTGLVEYF.

The CDR3 reads CASSLAGGLLDEQFF. Written as DNA, the CDR3 is TGTGCCAGCAGCTTAGCGGGGGGGCTCCTGGATGAGCAGTTCTTC. V and J are TRBV7-3 and TRBJ2-1; 9 nucleotides line up with TRBD2. This CDR3 has 15 amino acids. The germline V gene encodes CDR1 SGHTA and CDR2 FQGTGA. J was trimmed by 8 bases and V by 2 bases; bases with no gene match: 7.

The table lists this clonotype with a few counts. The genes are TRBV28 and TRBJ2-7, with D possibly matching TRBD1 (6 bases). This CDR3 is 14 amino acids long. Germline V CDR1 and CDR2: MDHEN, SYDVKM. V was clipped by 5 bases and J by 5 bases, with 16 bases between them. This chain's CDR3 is CASSPPSGTNEQYV. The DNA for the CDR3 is TGTGCCAGCAGTCCTCCCTCCGGGACAAACGAGCAGTACGTC.

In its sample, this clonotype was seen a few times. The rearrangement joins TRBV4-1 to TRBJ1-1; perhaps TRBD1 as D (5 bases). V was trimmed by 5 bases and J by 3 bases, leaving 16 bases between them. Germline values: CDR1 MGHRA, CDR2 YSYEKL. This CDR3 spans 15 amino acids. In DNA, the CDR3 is TGCGCCAGCAGCAAACTACAGGTTGGAGACACTGAAGCTTTCTTT. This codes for CASSKLQVGDTEAFF.

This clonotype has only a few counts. DNA of the CDR3: TGTGCCAGCAGCTATGGACAGGGTGGCGGCTACACCTTC. Translation: CASSYGQGGGYTF. The chain has TRBV7-2 and TRBJ1-2; 8 bases are shared with TRBD1. Looked up from germline, CDR1 is SGHTA and CDR2 is FQGNSA. CDR3 length equals 13 residues. After removal of 4 bases from V and 8 bases from J, the junction contained 6 bases not matched to a gene.

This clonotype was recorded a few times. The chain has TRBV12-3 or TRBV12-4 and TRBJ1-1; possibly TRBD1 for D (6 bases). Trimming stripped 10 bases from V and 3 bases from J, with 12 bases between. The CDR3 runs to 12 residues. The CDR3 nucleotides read TGTGCCACGACAGGAGGGGACACTGAAGCTTTCTTT. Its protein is CATTGGDTEAFF.

The CDR3 loop is CASSYRHPAANTEAFF. The CDR3 coding sequence is TGTGCCAGCAGTTACCGCCACCCCGCAGCAAACACTGAAGCTTTCTTT. V is TRBV6-2 or TRBV6-3 and J is TRBJ1-1; D not certain. V lost 2 bases to trimming and J lost 2 bases, with 15 bases between them. The CDR3 contains 16 residues. The germline V gene has CDR1 MNHEY and CDR2 SVGEGT.

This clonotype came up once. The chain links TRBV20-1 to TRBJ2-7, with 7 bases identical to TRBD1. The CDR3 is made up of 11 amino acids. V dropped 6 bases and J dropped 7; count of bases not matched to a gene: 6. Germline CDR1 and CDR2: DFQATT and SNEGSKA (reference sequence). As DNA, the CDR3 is TGCAGTGCAGAAGGGACAGATGAGCAGTACTTC. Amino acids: CSAEGTDEQYF.

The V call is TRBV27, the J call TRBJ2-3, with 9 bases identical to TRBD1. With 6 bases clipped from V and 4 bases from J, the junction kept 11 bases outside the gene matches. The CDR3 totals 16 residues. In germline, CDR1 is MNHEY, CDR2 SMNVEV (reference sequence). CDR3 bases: TGTGCCAGCAGCACAGCCGGGAGACAGGGGGCAGATACGCAGTATTTT. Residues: CASSTAGRQGADTQYF.

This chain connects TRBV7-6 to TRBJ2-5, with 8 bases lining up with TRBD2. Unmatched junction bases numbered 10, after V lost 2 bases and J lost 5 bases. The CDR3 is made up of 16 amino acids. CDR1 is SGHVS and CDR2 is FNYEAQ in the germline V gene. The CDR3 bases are TGTGCCAGCAGCTTATCCGGAGCGGGGGTTGTTGAGACCCAGTACTTC. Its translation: CASSLSGAGVVETQYF.

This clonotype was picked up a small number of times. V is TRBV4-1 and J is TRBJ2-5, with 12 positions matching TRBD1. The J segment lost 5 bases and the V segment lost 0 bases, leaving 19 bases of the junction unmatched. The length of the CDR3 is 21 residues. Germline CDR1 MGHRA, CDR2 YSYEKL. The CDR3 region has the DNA TGCGCCAGCAGCCAAGATCCCACCGGGACAGGGGGCGCGTCAATTGGGGAGACCCAGTACTTC. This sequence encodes CASSQDPTGTGGASIGETQYF.

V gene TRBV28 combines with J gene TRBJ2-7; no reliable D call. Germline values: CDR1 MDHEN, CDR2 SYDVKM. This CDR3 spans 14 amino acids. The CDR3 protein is CATTRFFIPYEQYV. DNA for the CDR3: TGTGCAACCACGAGGTTTTTCATTCCCTACGAGCAGTACGTC.

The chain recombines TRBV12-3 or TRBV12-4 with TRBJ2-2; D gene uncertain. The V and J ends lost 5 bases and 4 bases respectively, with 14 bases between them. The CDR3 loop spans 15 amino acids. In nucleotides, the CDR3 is TGTGCCAGCAGTCTCGCGCGGACGGCCACCGGGGAGCTGTTTTTT. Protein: CASSLARTATGELFF.